The 4 T cell receptor beta chains below all came from one sample that was sequenced in a study of technical replicates of blood from a few donors. Data came from immunoSEQ multiplex PCR; TCRdb stores just in-frame clones and leaves some out. The table includes 65,000 to 85,000 clones, roughly 91% detected once. Sequenced material: T cells isolated from PBMCs. Every receptor here comes from a human donor in good health.

The chain combines TRBV11-2 with TRBJ1-2; 7 nucleotides match TRBD1. The CDR3 totals 13 residues. Germline lookup yields CDR1 SGHAT and CDR2 FQNNGV. J was trimmed by 5 bases and V by 5 bases; bases with no gene match: 5. CDR3 DNA sequence: TGTGCCAGCAGCCAACTACAGGGGTATGGCTACACCTTC. The encoded protein is CASSQLQGYGYTF.

The rearrangement uses TRBV5-1 and TRBJ1-1; perhaps TRBD1 as D (5 bases). CDR1 is SGHRS and CDR2 is YFSETQ in the germline V gene. The CDR3 has 14 residues. V lost 2 bases and J 6 bases, leaving 14 bases between the germline ends. CDR3 in DNA: TGCGCCAGCAGCTTCCGGGGGTCGGTCGCTGAAGCTTTCTTT. Translation: CASSFRGSVAEAFF. Based on the CDR3 plus reference TRBV5-1 and TRBJ1-1, the full variable domain is KAGVTQTPRYLIKTRGQQVTLSCSPISGHRSVSWYQQTPGQGLQFLFEYFSETQRNKGNFPGRFSGRQFSNSRSEMNVSTLELGDSALYLCASSFRGSVAEAFFGQGTRLTVV.

The genes are TRBV9 and TRBJ2-2; 10 bases fit TRBD1. From germline, CDR1 is SGDLS and CDR2 YYNGEE. V trimming: 0 bases; J trimming: 6 bases; junction bases outside the gene matches: 5. The CDR3 is made up of 16 amino acids. CDR3 nucleotides: TGTGCCAGCAGCGTAGTTGGGGACAGGGGCCCCGGGGAGCTGTTTTTT. Protein sequence: CASSVVGDRGPGELFF.

The chain is built from TRBV5-8 and TRBJ2-2, with TRBD2 matching 10 bases. The CDR3 runs 15 residues. Unmatched junction bases numbered 3, after V lost 3 bases and J lost 4 bases. Germline V gene lookup returns CDR1 SGHTS and CDR2 YDEGEE. The CDR3 DNA sequence: TGTGCCAGCAGCTCTAGCGGGAGCTCCACCGGGGAGCTGTTTTTT. Translating it yields CASSSSGSSTGELFF. Variable domain in full (rest from reference TRBV5-8 and TRBJ2-2): EAGVTQSPTHLIKTRGQQATLRCSPISGHTSVYWYQQALGLGLQFLLWYDEGEERNRGNFPPRFSGRQFPNYSSELNVNALELEDSALYLCASSSSGSSTGELFFGEGSRLTVL.